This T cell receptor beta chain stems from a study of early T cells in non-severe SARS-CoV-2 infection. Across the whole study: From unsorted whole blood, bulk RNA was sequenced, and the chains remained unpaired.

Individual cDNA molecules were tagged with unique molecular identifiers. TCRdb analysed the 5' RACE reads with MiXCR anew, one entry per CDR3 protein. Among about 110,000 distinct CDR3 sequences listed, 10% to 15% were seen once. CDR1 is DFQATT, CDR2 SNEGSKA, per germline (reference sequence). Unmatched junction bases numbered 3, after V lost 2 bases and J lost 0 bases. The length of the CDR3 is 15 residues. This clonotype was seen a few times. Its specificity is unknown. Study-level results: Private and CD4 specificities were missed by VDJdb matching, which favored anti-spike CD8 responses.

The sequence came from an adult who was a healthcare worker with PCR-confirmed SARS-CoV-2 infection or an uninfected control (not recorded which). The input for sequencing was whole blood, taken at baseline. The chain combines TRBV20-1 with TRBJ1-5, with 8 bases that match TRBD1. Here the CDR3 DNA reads TGCAGTGCTAGACGGGACAGGTTTAGCAATCAGCCCCAGCATTTT. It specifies CSARRDRFSNQPQHF.